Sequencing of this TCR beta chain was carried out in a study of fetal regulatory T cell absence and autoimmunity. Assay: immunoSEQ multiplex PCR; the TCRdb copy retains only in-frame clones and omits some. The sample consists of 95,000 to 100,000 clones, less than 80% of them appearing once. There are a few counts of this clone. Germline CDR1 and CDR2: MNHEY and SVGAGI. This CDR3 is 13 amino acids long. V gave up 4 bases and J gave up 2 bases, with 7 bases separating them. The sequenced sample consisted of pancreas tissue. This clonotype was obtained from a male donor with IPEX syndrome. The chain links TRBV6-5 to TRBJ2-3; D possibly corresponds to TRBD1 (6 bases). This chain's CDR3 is CASSWDNTDTQYF. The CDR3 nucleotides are TGTGCCAGCAGTTGGGACAACACAGATACGCAGTATTTT.